This T cell receptor (beta chain) comes out of a study of T cell repertoires in cytomegalovirus infection. Each CDR3 protein is one row after TCRdb ran MiXCR on the reads. The sample records about 770,000 distinct CDR3 sequences, under 35% being singletons. This clonotype was counted ten times or more. Its antigen is currently unknown. Per the germline V gene, CDR1 is SGHTA and CDR2 is FQGNSA. The CDR3 runs 12 residues. Trimming pared 5 bases from V and 4 bases from J, leaving 6 bases between. This chain connects TRBV7-2 to TRBJ2-1; no firm D call. The sample in question was cultured CD8+ T cells from PBMCs, obtained from culture after CMV antigen stimulation. The TCR was taken from a human donor in good health (CMV status not recorded). Some clones in this sample may be carry-over from other donors' samples. In nucleotides, the CDR3 is TGTGCCAGCAGCCCTAAGTACAATGAGCAGTTCTTC. The encoded protein is CASSPKYNEQFF.